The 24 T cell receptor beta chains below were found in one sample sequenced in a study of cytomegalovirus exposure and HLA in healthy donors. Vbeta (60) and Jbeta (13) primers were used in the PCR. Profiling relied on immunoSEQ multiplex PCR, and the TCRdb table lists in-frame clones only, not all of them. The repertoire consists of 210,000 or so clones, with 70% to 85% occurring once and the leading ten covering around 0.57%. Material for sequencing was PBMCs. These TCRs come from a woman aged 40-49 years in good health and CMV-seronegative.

The CDR3 DNA follows: TGTGCCAGCAGCCCCGGACGGGGCGGGGGATTAGCCAAAAACATTCAGTACTTC. Translation: CASSPGRGGGLAKNIQYF. The chain links TRBV13 to TRBJ2-4, with 7 positions matching TRBD2. The CDR3 length is 18 residues. The germline gives CDR1 PRHDT, CDR2 FYEKMQ (reference sequence). The V gene end was trimmed by 5 bases and the J gene end by 0 bases; junction bases not matched to a gene: 13. Using reference TRBV13 and TRBJ2-4 for the parts outside the CDR3, the full variable domain is AAGVIQSPRHLIKEKRETATLKCYPIPRHDTVYWYQQGPGQDPQFLISFYEKMQSDKGSIPDRFSAQQFSDYHSELNMSSLELGDSALYFCASSPGRGGGLAKNIQYFGAGTRLSVL.

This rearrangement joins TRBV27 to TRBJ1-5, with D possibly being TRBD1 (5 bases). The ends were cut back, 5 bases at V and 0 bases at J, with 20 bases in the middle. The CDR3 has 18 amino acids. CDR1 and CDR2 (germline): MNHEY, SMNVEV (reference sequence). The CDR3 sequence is CASSGGSPERYSNQPQHF. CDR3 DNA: TGTGCCAGCAGTGGGGGGTCTCCGGAACGCTATAGCAATCAGCCCCAGCATTTT.

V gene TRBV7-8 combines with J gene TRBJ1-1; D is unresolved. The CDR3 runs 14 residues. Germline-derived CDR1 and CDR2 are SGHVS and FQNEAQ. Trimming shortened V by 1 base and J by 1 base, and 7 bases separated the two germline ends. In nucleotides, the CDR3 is TGTGCCAGCAGCTTAGGTACCAGGAACACTGAAGCTTTCTTT. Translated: CASSLGTRNTEAFF. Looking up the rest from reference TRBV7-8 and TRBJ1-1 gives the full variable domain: GAGVSQSPRYKVAKRGQDVALRCDPISGHVSLFWYQQALGQGPEFLTYFQNEAQLDKSGLPSDRFFAERPEGSVSTLKIQRTQQEDSAVYLCASSLGTRNTEAFFGQGTRLTVV.

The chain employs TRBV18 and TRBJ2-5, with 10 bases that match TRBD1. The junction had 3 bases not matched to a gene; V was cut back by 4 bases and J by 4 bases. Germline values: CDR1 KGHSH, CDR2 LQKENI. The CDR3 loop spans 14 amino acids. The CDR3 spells CASSLDRGRETQYF. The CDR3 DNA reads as TGTGCCAGCTCACTTGACAGGGGGCGAGAGACCCAGTACTTC.

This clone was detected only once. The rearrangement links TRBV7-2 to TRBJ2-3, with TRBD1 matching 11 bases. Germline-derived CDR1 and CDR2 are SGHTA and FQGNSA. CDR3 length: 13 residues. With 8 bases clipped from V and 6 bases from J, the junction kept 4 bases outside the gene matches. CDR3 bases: TGTGCCAGCGGCCGGGACAGGGGGGATACGCAGTATTTT. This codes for CASGRDRGDTQYF.

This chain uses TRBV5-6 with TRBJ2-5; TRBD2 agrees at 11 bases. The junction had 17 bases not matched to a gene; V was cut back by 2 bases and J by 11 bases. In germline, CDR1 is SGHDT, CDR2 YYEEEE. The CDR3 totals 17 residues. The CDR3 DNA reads TGTGCCAGCAGCTTAGGTCTAGCGGGGGGAGGCCGGCAGGAGCAGTACTTC. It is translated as CASSLGLAGGGRQEQYF. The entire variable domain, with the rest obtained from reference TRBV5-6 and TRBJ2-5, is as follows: DAGVTQSPTHLIKTRGQQVTLRCSPKSGHDTVSWYQQALGQGPQFIFQYYEEEERQRGNFPDRFSGHQFPNYSSELNVNALLLGDSALYLCASSLGLAGGGRQEQYFGPGTRLLVL.

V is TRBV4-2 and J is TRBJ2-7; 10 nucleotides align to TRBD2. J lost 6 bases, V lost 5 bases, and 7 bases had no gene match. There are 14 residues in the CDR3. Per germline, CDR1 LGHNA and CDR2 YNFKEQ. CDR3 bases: TGTGCCAGCAGCGCCGTTGAGCGGGGGGGCGAGCAGTACTTC. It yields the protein CASSAVERGGEQYF.

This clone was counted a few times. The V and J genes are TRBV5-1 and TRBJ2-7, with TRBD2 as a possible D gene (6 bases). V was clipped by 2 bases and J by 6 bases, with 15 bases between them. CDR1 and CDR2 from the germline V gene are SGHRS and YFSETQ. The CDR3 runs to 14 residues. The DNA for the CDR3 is TGCGCCAGCAGCTTCGGGTCCCTCGGGGGCGAGCAGTACTTC. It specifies CASSFGSLGGEQYF.

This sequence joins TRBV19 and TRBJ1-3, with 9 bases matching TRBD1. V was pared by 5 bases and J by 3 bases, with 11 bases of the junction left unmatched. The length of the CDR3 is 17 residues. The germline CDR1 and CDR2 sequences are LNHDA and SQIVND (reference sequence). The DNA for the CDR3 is TGTGCCAGTAGTCCTGATGTACAGGGGGCCCTTGGAAACACCATATATTTT. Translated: CASSPDVQGALGNTIYF.

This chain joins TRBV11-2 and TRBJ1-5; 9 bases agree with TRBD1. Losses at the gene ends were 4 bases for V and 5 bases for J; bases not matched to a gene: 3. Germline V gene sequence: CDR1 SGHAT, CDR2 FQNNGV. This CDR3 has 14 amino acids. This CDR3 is CASSSGQGHQPQHF. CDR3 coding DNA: TGTGCCAGCAGCTCGGGACAGGGTCATCAGCCCCAGCATTTT. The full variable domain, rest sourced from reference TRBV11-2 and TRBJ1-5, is EAGVAQSPRYKIIEKRQSVAFWCNPISGHATLYWYQQILGQGPKLLIQFQNNGVVDDSQLPKDRFSAERLKGVDSTLKIQPAKLEDSAVYLCASSSGQGHQPQHFGDGTRLSIL.

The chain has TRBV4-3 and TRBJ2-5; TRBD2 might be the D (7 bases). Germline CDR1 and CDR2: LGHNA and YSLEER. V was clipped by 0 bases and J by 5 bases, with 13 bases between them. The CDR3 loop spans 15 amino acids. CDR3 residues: CASSQDRGARETQYF. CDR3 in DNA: TGCGCCAGCAGCCAAGATCGGGGGGCTAGGGAGACCCAGTACTTC.

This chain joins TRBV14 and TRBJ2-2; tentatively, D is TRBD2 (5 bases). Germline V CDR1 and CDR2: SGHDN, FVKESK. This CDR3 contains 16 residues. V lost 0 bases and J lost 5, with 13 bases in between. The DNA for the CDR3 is TGTGCCAGCAGCCAAGATCGAGGGCGAGTAACCGGGGAGCTGTTTTTT. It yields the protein CASSQDRGRVTGELFF.

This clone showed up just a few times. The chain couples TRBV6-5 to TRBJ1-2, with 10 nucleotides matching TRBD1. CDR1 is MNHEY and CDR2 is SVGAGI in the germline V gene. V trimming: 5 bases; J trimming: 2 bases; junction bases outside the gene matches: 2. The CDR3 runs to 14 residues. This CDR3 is CASSATGGNYGYTF. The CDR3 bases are TGTGCCAGCAGTGCGACAGGGGGCAACTATGGCTACACCTTC.

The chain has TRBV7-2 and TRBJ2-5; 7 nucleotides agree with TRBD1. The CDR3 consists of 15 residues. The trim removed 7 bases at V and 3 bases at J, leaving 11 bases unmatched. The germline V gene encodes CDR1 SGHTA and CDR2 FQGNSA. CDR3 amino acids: CASTVYRGREETQYF. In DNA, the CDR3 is TGTGCCAGCACCGTCTACAGGGGAAGGGAAGAGACCCAGTACTTC.

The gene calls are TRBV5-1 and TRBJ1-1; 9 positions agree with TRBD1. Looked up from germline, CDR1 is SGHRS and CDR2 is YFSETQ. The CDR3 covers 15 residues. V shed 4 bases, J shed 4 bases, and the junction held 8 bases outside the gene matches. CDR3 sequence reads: CASSIGTGNPTEAFF. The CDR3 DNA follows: TGCGCCAGCAGCATTGGGACAGGGAACCCCACTGAAGCTTTCTTT.

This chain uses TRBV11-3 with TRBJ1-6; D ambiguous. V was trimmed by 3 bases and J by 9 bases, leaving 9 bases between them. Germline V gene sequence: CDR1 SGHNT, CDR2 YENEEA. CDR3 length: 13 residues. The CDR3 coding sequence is TGTGCCAGCAGCTTGCGACTGGCTTCACCCCTCCACTTT. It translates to CASSLRLASPLHF.

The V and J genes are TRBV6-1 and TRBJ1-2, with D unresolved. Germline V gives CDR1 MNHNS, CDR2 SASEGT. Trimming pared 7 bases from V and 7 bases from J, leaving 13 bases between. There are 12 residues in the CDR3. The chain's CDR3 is CASTPELTGYTF. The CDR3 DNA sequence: TGTGCCAGCACTCCGGAGCTGACTGGCTACACCTTC.

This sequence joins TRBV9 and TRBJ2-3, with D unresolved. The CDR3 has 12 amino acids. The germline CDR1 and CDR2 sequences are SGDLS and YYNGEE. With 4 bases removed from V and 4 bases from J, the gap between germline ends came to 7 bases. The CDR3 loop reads CASSTPSDTQYF. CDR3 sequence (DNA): TGTGCCAGCAGCACTCCTTCAGATACGCAGTATTTT.

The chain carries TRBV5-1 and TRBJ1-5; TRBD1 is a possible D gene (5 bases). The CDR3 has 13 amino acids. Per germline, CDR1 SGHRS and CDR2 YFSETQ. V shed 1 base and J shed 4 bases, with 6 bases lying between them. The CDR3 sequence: CASSLSGNQPQHF. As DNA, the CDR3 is TGCGCCAGCAGCTTGTCAGGGAATCAGCCCCAGCATTTT.

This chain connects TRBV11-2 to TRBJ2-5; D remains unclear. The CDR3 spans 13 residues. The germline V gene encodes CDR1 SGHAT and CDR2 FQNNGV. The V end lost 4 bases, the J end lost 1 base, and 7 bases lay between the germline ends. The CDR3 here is CASSSRSQETQYF. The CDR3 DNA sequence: TGTGCCAGCAGCTCCAGATCCCAAGAGACCCAGTACTTC.

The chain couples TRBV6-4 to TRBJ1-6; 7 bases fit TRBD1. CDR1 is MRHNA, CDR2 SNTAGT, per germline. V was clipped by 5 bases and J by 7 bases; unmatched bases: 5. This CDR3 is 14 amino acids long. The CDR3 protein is CASSSGTVNSPLHF. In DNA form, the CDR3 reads TGTGCCAGCAGTTCCGGGACAGTGAATTCACCCCTCCACTTT.

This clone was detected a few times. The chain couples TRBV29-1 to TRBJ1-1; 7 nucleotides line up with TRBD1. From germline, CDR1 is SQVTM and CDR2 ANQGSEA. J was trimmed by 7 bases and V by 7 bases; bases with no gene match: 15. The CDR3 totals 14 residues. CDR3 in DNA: TGCAGCGCCCTCCCGACAGGGCTTGGGGATGAAGCTTTCTTT. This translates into CSALPTGLGDEAFF. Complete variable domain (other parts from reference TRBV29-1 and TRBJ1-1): SAVISQKPSRDICQRGTSLTIQCQVDSQVTMMFWYRQQPGQSLTLIATANQGSEATYESGFVIDKFPISRPNLTFSTLTVSNMSPEDSSIYLCSALPTGLGDEAFFGQGTRLTVV.

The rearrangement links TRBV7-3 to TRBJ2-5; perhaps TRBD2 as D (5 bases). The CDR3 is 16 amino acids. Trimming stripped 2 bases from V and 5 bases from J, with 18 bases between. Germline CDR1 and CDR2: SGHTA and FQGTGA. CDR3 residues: CASSLEAGASSETQYF. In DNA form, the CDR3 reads TGTGCCAGCAGCTTAGAAGCCGGAGCTAGCTCTGAGACCCAGTACTTC. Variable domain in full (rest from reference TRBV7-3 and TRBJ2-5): GAGVSQTPSNKVTEKGKYVELRCDPISGHTALYWYRQSLGQGPEFLIYFQGTGAADDSGLPNDRFFAVRPEGSVSTLKIQRTERGDSAVYLCASSLEAGASSETQYFGPGTRLLVL.

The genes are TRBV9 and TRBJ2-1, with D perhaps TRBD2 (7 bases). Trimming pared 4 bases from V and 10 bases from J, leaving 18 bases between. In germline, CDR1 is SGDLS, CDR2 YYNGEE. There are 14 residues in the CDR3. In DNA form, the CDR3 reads TGTGCCAGCAGCCTCAGAGGGGGGGGCAGCGAGCAGTTCTTC. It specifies CASSLRGGGSEQFF.